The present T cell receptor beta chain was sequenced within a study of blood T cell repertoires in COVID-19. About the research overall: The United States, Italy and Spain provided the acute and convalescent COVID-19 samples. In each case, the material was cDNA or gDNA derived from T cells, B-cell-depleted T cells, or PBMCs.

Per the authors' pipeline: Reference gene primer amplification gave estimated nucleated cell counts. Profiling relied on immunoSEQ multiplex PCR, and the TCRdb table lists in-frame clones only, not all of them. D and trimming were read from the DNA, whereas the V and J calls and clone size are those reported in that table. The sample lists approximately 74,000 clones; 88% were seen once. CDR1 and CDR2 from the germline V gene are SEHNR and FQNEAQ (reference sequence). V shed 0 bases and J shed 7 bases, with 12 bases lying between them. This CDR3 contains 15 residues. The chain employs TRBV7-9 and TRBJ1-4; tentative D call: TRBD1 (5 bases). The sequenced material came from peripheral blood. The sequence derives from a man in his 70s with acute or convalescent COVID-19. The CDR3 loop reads CASSLAVTQAEKLFF. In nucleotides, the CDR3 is TGTGCCAGCAGCTTAGCGGTGACACAGGCTGAAAAACTGTTTTTT.